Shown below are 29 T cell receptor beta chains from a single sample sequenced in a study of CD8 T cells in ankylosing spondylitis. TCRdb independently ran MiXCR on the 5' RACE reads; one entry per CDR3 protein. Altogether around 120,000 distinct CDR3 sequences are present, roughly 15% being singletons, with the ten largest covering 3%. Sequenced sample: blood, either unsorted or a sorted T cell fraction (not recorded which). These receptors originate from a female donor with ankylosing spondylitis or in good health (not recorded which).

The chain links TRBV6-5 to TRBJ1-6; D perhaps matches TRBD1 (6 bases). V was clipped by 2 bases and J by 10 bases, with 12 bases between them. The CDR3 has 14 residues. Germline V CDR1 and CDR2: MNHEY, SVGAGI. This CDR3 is CASSYQGLGSPLHF. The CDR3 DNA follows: TGTGCCAGCAGTTACCAGGGGCTAGGATCACCCCTCCACTTT.

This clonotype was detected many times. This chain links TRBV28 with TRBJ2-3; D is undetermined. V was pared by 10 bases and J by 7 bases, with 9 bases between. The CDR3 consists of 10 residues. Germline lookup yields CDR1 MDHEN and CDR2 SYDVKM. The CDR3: CATQSHTQYF. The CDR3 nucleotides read TGTGCCACCCAGTCCCATACGCAGTATTTT.

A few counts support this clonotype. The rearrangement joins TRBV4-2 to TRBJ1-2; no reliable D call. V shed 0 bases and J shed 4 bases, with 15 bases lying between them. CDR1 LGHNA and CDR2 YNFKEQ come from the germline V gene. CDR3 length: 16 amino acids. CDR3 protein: CASSQEAYSHSYGYTF. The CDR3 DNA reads TGTGCCAGCAGCCAAGAGGCGTACAGCCACTCCTATGGCTACACCTTC.

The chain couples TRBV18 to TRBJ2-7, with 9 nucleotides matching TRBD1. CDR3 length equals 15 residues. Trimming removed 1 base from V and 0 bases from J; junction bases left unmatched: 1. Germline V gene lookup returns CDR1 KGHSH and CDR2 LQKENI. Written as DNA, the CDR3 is TGTGCCAGCTCACCACAGGGACAGGGCTCCTACGAGCAGTACTTC. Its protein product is CASSPQGQGSYEQYF. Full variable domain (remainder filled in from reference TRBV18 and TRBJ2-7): NAGVMQNPRHLVRRRGQEARLRCSPMKGHSHVYWYRQLPEEGLKFMVYLQKENIIDESGMPKERFSAEFPKEGPSILRIQQVVRGDSAAYFCASSPQGQGSYEQYFGPGTRLTVT.

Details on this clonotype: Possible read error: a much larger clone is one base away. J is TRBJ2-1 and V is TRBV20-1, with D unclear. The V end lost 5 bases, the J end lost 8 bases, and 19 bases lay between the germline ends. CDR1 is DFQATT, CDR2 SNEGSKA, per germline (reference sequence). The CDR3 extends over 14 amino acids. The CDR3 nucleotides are TGCAGTGCTCCTCTTACGGGCCACGCCGATGAGCAGTTCTTC. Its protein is CSAPLTGHADEQFF.

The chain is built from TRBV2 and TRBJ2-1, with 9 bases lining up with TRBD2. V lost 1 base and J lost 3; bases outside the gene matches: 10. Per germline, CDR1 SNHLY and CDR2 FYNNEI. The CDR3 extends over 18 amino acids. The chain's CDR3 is CASSEGFRRGGRYNEQFF. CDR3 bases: TGTGCCAGCAGTGAAGGGTTTCGGCGGGGGGGCCGCTACAATGAGCAGTTCTTC.

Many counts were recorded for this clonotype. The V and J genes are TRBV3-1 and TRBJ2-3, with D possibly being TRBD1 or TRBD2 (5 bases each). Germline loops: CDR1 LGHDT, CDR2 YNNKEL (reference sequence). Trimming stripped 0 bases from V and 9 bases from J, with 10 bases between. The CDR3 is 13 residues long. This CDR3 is CASSQELEGTQYF. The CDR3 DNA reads TGTGCCAGCAGCCAAGAATTAGAGGGGACGCAGTATTTT.

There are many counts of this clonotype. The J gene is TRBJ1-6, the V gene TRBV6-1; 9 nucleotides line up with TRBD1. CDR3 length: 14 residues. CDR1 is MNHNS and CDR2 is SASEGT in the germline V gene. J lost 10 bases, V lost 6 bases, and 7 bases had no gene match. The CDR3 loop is CASSRTGGGSPLHF. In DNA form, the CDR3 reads TGTGCCAGCAGCAGAACAGGGGGCGGCTCACCCCTCCACTTT.

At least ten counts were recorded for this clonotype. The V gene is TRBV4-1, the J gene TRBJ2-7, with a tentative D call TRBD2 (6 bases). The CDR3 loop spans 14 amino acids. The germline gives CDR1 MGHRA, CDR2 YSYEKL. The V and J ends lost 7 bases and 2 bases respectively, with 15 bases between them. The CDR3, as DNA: TGCGCCAGCAAGACTTTGCCTAGCGCCTACGAGCAGTACTTC. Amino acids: CASKTLPSAYEQYF.

CDR3 DNA sequence: TGCGCCAGCAGTCAATTATGGCTCCAAAGGGCCTACGAGCAGTACTTC. It encodes CASSQLWLQRAYEQYF. This chain links TRBV23-1 with TRBJ2-7, with D unclear. TRBV23-1 is an ORF, with its function uncertain. The length of the CDR3 is 16 residues. Deletions cut 1 base from V and 2 bases from J, with 15 bases between.

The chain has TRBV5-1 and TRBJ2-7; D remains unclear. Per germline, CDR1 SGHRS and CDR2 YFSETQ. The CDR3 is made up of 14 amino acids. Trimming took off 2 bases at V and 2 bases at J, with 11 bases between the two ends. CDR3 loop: CASSFGLATYEQYF. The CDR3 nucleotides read TGCGCCAGCAGCTTTGGCTTGGCCACCTACGAGCAGTACTTC.

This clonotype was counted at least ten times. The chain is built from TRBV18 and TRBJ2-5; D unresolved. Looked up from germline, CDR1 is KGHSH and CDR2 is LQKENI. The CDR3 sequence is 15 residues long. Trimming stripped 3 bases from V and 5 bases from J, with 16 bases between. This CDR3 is CASSPGLTQAETQYF. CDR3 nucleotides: TGTGCCAGCTCACCGGGTCTAACCCAAGCGGAGACCCAGTACTTC.

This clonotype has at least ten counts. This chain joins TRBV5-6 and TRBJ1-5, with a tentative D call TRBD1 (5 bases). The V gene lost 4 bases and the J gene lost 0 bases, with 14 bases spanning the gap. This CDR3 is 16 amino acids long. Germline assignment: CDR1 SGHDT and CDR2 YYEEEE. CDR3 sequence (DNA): TGTGCCAGCAGCCGGAAAGGGACCGTTAGCAATCAGCCCCAGCATTTT. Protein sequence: CASSRKGTVSNQPQHF. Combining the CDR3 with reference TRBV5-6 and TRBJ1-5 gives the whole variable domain DAGVTQSPTHLIKTRGQQVTLRCSPKSGHDTVSWYQQALGQGPQFIFQYYEEEERQRGNFPDRFSGHQFPNYSSELNVNALLLGDSALYLCASSRKGTVSNQPQHFGDGTRLSIL.

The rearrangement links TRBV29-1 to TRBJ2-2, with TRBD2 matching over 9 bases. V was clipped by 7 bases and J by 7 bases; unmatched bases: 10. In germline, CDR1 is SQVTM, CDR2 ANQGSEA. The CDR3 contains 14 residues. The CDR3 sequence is CSGAAGGLGGELFF. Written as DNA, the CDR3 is TGCAGCGGAGCCGCGGGGGGGCTCGGCGGGGAGCTGTTTTTT.

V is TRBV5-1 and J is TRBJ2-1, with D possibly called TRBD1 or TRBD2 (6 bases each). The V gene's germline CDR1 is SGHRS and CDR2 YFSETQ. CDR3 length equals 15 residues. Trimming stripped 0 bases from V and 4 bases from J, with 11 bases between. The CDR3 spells CASSLAGDMYNEQFF. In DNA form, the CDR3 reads TGCGCCAGCAGCTTGGCGGGGGACATGTACAATGAGCAGTTCTTC.

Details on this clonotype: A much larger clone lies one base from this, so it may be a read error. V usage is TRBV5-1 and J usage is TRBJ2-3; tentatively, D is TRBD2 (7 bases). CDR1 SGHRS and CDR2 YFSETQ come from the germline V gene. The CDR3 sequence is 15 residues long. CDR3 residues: CASFGNGGLADMQYF. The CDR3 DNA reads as TGCGCCAGTTTCGGGAACGGGGGGCTGGCAGATATGCAGTATTTT.

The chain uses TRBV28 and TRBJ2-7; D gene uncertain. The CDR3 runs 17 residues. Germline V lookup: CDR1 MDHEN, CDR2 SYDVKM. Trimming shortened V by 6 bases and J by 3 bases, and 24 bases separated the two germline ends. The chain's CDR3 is CASRNQGRTPWDYEQYF. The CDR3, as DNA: TGTGCCAGCAGAAACCAAGGCCGGACGCCGTGGGACTACGAGCAGTACTTC.

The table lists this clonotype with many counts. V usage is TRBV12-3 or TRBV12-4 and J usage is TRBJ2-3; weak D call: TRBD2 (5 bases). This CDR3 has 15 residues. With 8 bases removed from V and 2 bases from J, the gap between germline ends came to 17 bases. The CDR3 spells CASGVPGLPTDTQYF. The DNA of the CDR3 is TGTGCCAGCGGAGTGCCCGGACTTCCCACAGATACGCAGTATTTT.

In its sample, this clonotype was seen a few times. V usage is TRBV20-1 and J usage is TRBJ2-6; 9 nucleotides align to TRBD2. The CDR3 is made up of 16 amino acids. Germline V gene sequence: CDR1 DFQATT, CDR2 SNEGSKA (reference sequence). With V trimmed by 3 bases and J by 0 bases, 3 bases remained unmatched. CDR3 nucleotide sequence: TGCAGTGCTAGCCTAGCGGGATACTCTGGGGCCAACGTCCTGACTTTC. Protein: CSASLAGYSGANVLTF.

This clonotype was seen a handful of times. The CDR3 loop reads CASSFQGTYEQYF. The CDR3 nucleotides read TGCGCCAGCAGCTTTCAGGGGACCTACGAGCAGTACTTC. The chain uses TRBV5-1 and TRBJ2-7; TRBD1 might be the D (6 bases). The CDR3 is made up of 13 amino acids. Germline V gene data show CDR1 as SGHRS and CDR2 as YFSETQ. V was shortened by 2 bases and J by 2 bases, with 8 bases between the two germline ends. The whole variable domain, remainder taken from reference TRBV5-1 and TRBJ2-7, is KAGVTQTPRYLIKTRGQQVTLSCSPISGHRSVSWYQQTPGQGLQFLFEYFSETQRNKGNFPGRFSGRQFSNSRSEMNVSTLELGDSALYLCASSFQGTYEQYFGPGTRLTVT.

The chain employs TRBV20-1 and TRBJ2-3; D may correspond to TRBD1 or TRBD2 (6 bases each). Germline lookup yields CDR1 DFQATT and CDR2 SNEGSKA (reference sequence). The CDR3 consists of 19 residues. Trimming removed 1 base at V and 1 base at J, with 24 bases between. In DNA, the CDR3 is TGCAGTGCTAGAGGGGCAGGGGAGCGGCCGAGGGGGGGCACAGATACGCAGTATTTT. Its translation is CSARGAGERPRGGTDTQYF.

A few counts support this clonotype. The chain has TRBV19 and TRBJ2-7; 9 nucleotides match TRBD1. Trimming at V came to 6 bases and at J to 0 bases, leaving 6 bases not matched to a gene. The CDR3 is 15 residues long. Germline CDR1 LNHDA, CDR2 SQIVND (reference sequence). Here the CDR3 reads CASRPDRGNSYEQYF. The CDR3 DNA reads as TGTGCCAGTAGACCAGACAGGGGGAACTCCTACGAGCAGTACTTC.

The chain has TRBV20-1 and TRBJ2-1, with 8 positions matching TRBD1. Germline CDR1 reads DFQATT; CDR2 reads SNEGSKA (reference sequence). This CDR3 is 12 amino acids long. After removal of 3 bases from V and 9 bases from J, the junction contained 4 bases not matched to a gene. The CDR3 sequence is CSASTGGGEQFF. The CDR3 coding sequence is TGCAGTGCTAGTACAGGGGGTGGTGAGCAGTTCTTC.

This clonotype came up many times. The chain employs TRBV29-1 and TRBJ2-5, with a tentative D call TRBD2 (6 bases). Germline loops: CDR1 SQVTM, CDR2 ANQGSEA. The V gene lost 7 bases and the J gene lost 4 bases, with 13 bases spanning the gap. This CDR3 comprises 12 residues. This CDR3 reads CSAAPGLETQYF. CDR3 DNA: TGCAGCGCTGCACCGGGACTAGAGACCCAGTACTTC. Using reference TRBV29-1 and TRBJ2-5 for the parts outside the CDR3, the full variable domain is SAVISQKPSRDICQRGTSLTIQCQVDSQVTMMFWYRQQPGQSLTLIATANQGSEATYESGFVIDKFPISRPNLTFSTLTVSNMSPEDSSIYLCSAAPGLETQYFGPGTRLLVL.

CDR3 sequence: CSASGTSGGSTDTQYF. CDR3 DNA: TGCAGTGCCTCCGGGACTAGCGGAGGTAGCACAGATACGCAGTATTTT. The rearrangement links TRBV20-1 to TRBJ2-3; 11 bases map to TRBD2. The CDR3 consists of 16 residues. Germline V gene sequence: CDR1 DFQATT, CDR2 SNEGSKA (reference sequence). The J segment lost 0 bases and the V segment lost 6 bases, leaving 8 bases of the junction unmatched.

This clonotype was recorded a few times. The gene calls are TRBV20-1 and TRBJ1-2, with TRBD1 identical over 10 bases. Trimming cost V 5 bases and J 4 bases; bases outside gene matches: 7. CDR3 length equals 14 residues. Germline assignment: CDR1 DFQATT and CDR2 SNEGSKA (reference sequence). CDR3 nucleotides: TGCAGTGCTGGGGGGGACAGGGGAATCTATGGCTACACCTTC. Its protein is CSAGGDRGIYGYTF.

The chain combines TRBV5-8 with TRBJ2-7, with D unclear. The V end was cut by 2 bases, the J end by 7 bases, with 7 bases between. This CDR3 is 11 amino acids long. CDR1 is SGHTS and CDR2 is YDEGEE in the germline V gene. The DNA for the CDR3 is TGTGCCAGCAGCTTAATGATTGAGCAGTACTTC. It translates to CASSLMIEQYF. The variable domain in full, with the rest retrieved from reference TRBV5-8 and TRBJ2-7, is EAGVTQSPTHLIKTRGQQATLRCSPISGHTSVYWYQQALGLGLQFLLWYDEGEERNRGNFPPRFSGRQFPNYSSELNVNALELEDSALYLCASSLMIEQYFGPGTRLTVT.

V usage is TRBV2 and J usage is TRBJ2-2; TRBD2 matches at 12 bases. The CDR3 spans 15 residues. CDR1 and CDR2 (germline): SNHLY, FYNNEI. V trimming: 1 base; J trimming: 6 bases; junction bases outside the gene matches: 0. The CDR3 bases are TGTGCCAGCAGTGAAGGACTAGCGGGAGCCGGGGAGCTGTTTTTT. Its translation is CASSEGLAGAGELFF.

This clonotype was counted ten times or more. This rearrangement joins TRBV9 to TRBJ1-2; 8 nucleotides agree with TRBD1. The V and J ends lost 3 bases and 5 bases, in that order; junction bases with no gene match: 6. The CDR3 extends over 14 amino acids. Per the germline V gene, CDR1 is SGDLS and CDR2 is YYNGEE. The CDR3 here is CASSGTGGDYGYTF. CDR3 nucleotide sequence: TGTGCCAGCAGCGGTACAGGGGGGGATTATGGCTACACCTTC.